These 27 T cell receptor beta chains came from one sample sequenced in a study of graft-versus-host responses after intestinal transplantation. Generated by immunoSEQ multiplex PCR, the TCRdb table keeps only in-frame clones and is missing some. The sample records roughly 120,000 clones, about nine tenths being singletons. These TCRs are of unknown antigen specificity. Sample: unstimulated CD4+ T cells sorted from spleen or lymph node cells, taken before intestinal transplant. These receptors all come from a human donor who received an intestinal transplant.

This chain links TRBV2 with TRBJ2-7, with TRBD2 identical over 9 bases. The CDR3 contains 14 residues. From germline, CDR1 is SNHLY and CDR2 FYNNEI. Trimming removed 3 bases from V and 12 bases from J; junction bases left unmatched: 12. The CDR3 loop is CASSDRLAGLNSYF. CDR3 nucleotide sequence: TGTGCCAGCAGTGACCGTCTAGCGGGGTTAAACTCGTACTTC.

The chain recombines TRBV5-1 with TRBJ2-1; possibly TRBD1 for D (6 bases). With 4 bases removed from V and 6 bases from J, the gap between germline ends came to 17 bases. This CDR3 is 15 amino acids long. The V gene's germline CDR1 is SGHRS and CDR2 YFSETQ. The CDR3 coding sequence is TGCGCCAGCAGCCCGACCCACAACAGGGTCAATGAGCAGTTCTTC. This codes for CASSPTHNRVNEQFF.

V and J are TRBV5-1 and TRBJ1-1, with D unresolved. The V end lost 7 bases, the J end lost 6 bases, and 16 bases lay between the germline ends. Germline V gene data show CDR1 as SGHRS and CDR2 as YFSETQ. The CDR3 spans 13 residues. In DNA form, the CDR3 reads TGCGCCAGCGCAAAGGCGGGGTACCCTGAAGCTTTCTTT. Its protein product is CASAKAGYPEAFF.

This chain joins TRBV7-2 and TRBJ2-3, with TRBD2 matching over 13 bases. The CDR3 is made up of 17 amino acids. After removal of 6 bases from V and 2 bases from J, the junction contained 8 bases not matched to a gene. The germline CDR1 and CDR2 sequences are SGHTA and FQGNSA. CDR3: CASRKATSGGYTDTQYF. The CDR3 coding sequence is TGTGCCAGCAGAAAAGCGACTAGCGGGGGGTACACAGATACGCAGTATTTT.

A few counts support this clone. The chain recombines TRBV29-1 with TRBJ1-3; 8 bases line up with TRBD1. There are 15 residues in the CDR3. CDR1 SQVTM and CDR2 ANQGSEA come from the germline V gene. Trimming at V came to 6 bases and at J to 0 bases, leaving 7 bases not matched to a gene. DNA of the CDR3: TGCAGCGTAAAACCGGACAGGGCCTCTGGAAACACCATATATTTT. Translated, it gives CSVKPDRASGNTIYF.

This clone was observed a few times. V gene TRBV6-5 combines with J gene TRBJ1-5; tentatively, D is TRBD1 (6 bases). Germline CDR1 reads MNHEY; CDR2 reads SVGAGI. CDR3 length: 14 residues. The V gene lost 6 bases and the J gene lost 2 bases, with 11 bases spanning the gap. This CDR3 reads CASRPRQGNQPQHF. The CDR3 DNA follows: TGTGCCAGCAGACCCCGACAGGGCAATCAGCCCCAGCATTTT.

The chain recombines TRBV5-1 with TRBJ1-2; possible D gene TRBD1, 6 bases. CDR1 and CDR2 from the germline V gene are SGHRS and YFSETQ. Trimming took 0 bases from V and 4 from J, leaving 10 bases between them. This CDR3 has 14 residues. For the CDR3, the DNA is TGCGCCAGCAGCTTGGCCAGGGGCATCTATGGCTACACCTTC. Residues: CASSLARGIYGYTF. Filled out from reference TRBV5-1 and TRBJ1-2, the complete variable domain reads KAGVTQTPRYLIKTRGQQVTLSCSPISGHRSVSWYQQTPGQGLQFLFEYFSETQRNKGNFPGRFSGRQFSNSRSEMNVSTLELGDSALYLCASSLARGIYGYTFGSGTRLTVV.

The J gene is TRBJ2-1, the V gene TRBV7-9; 9 bases are shared with TRBD1. The trim removed 0 bases at V and 5 bases at J, leaving 2 bases unmatched. This CDR3 comprises 15 residues. The germline gives CDR1 SEHNR, CDR2 FQNEAQ (reference sequence). The CDR3 DNA reads TGTGCCAGCAGCTTAGCCGGGACAGGGAACAATGAGCAGTTCTTC. Amino acid sequence: CASSLAGTGNNEQFF.

This sequence joins TRBV30 and TRBJ2-2, with 9 bases aligning to TRBD2. After removal of 0 bases from V and 5 bases from J, the junction contained 7 bases not matched to a gene. This CDR3 contains 16 residues. In germline, CDR1 is GTSNPN, CDR2 SVGIG (reference sequence). CDR3 nucleotide sequence: TGTGCCTGGAGTGTCCCAAGGAGCGGGGGGACCGGGGAGCTGTTTTTT. This gives the protein CAWSVPRSGGTGELFF.

The chain combines TRBV5-4 with TRBJ1-3; 8 bases are shared with TRBD1. This CDR3 has 14 amino acids. Germline CDR1 and CDR2: SGHNT and YYREEE (reference sequence). J was trimmed by 4 bases and V by 3 bases; bases with no gene match: 3. CDR3 in DNA: TGTGCCAGCAGCTCAGGGGGCCCCGGAAACACCATATATTTT. This encodes CASSSGGPGNTIYF. Complete variable domain (other parts from reference TRBV5-4 and TRBJ1-3): ETGVTQSPTHLIKTRGQQVTLRCSSQSGHNTVSWYQQALGQGPQFIFQYYREEENGRGNFPPRFSGLQFPNYSSELNVNALELDDSALYLCASSSGGPGNTIYFGEGSWLTVV.

The CDR3: CSVELGTMNTEAFF. The CDR3 DNA follows: TGCAGCGTTGAACTGGGGACAATGAACACTGAAGCTTTCTTT. V is TRBV29-1 and J is TRBJ1-1; a possible D gene is TRBD1 (6 bases). The CDR3 extends over 14 amino acids. Per germline, CDR1 SQVTM and CDR2 ANQGSEA. V was clipped by 2 bases and J by 0 bases, with 10 bases between them.

CDR3 sequence: CASSRQGAQYEQFF. The CDR3 DNA reads as TGTGCCAGCAGCCGACAGGGTGCCCAATATGAGCAGTTCTTC. The V call is TRBV2, the J call TRBJ2-1; 7 positions match TRBD1. Per the germline V gene, CDR1 is SNHLY and CDR2 is FYNNEI. The CDR3 sequence is 14 residues long. The trim removed 6 bases at V and 8 bases at J, leaving 10 bases unmatched.

CDR3 nucleotides: TGCGCCAGCAGCTTGGCGCTAGAAGAGACCCAGTACTTC. Amino acid sequence: CASSLALEETQYF. The rearrangement joins TRBV5-1 to TRBJ2-5; D unresolved. The germline V and J ends were trimmed by 0 bases and 3 bases, with 6 bases remaining between them. The germline V gene has CDR1 SGHRS and CDR2 YFSETQ. The CDR3 extends over 13 amino acids. Looking up the rest from reference TRBV5-1 and TRBJ2-5 gives the full variable domain: KAGVTQTPRYLIKTRGQQVTLSCSPISGHRSVSWYQQTPGQGLQFLFEYFSETQRNKGNFPGRFSGRQFSNSRSEMNVSTLELGDSALYLCASSLALEETQYFGPGTRLLVL.

The rearrangement joins TRBV2 to TRBJ1-1; 9 positions agree with TRBD1. V dropped 5 bases and J dropped 3; count of bases not matched to a gene: 4. The CDR3 contains 14 residues. Germline CDR1 reads SNHLY; CDR2 reads FYNNEI. Here the CDR3 DNA reads TGTGCCAGCAGTCTACAGGGGGCATACACTGAAGCTTTCTTT. This sequence encodes CASSLQGAYTEAFF.

The V call is TRBV7-2, the J call TRBJ1-1; D is perhaps TRBD1 (6 bases). Between the trimmed V and J ends, which lost 0 bases and 8 bases, there was a span of 13 bases. From germline, CDR1 is SGHTA and CDR2 FQGNSA. CDR3 length: 14 amino acids. The chain's CDR3 is CASSLAWGQGEAFF. The DNA for the CDR3 is TGTGCCAGCAGCTTAGCGTGGGGCCAGGGGGAAGCTTTCTTT.

This chain connects TRBV11-2 to TRBJ1-2, with 7 bases aligning to TRBD1. With 5 bases clipped from V and 5 bases from J, the junction kept 11 bases outside the gene matches. The CDR3 has 15 amino acids. Germline CDR1 reads SGHAT; CDR2 reads FQNNGV. The CDR3 is CASSKEQGLGYGYTF. For the CDR3, the DNA is TGTGCCAGCAGCAAAGAACAGGGGTTAGGGTATGGCTACACCTTC.

This chain links TRBV5-4 with TRBJ2-7, with TRBD2 as a possible D gene (7 bases). Germline CDR1 SGHNT, CDR2 YYREEE (reference sequence). V was pared by 0 bases and J by 2 bases, with 12 bases between. This CDR3 is built from 15 residues. The CDR3 nucleotides are TGTGCCAGCAGCTTGGTGGGGGGGCAGACCTACGAGCAGTACTTC. Its protein product is CASSLVGGQTYEQYF.

The rearrangement joins TRBV7-2 to TRBJ1-2; the D gene is possibly TRBD1 (6 bases). Trimming shortened V by 1 base and J by 8 bases, and 11 bases separated the two germline ends. CDR1 is SGHTA and CDR2 is FQGNSA in the germline V gene. The CDR3 has 13 amino acids. The CDR3 DNA reads TGTGCCAGCAGCTTAGATAGCAGGGGCGGCTACACCTTC. Translating gives CASSLDSRGGYTF.

The chain carries TRBV4-1 and TRBJ2-4, with 7 bases that match TRBD1. Per the germline V gene, CDR1 is MGHRA and CDR2 is YSYEKL. V shed 0 bases, J shed 0 bases, and the junction held 8 bases outside the gene matches. The length of the CDR3 is 18 residues. The CDR3 spells CASSQDLKGARAKNIQYF. The CDR3 coding sequence is TGCGCCAGCAGCCAAGATCTTAAGGGGGCGAGAGCCAAAAACATTCAGTACTTC.

This chain uses TRBV7-6 with TRBJ2-7; TRBD2 is a possible D gene (5 bases). Trimming left V 5 bases short and J 5 bases short, with 16 bases between. This CDR3 region has 14 residues. Germline V gives CDR1 SGHVS, CDR2 FNYEAQ. The CDR3 region is CASSLIYGSDEQYF. Here the CDR3 DNA reads TGTGCCAGCAGCCTGATATATGGTAGCGACGAGCAGTACTTC.

This chain joins TRBV6-6 and TRBJ2-1, with D unresolved. Trimming removed 3 bases at V and 8 bases at J, with 14 bases between. The germline gives CDR1 MNHNY, CDR2 SVGAGI (reference sequence). The CDR3 has 14 residues. Here the CDR3 reads CASSYLTAGYEQFF. CDR3 DNA sequence: TGTGCCAGCAGTTATCTGACTGCCGGGTATGAGCAGTTCTTC.

The chain is built from TRBV10-1 and TRBJ2-2; a weak D match, TRBD1 (5 bases). CDR1 is WNHNN and CDR2 is SYGVQD in the germline V gene (reference sequence). Trimming removed 6 bases at V and 5 bases at J, with 16 bases between. This CDR3 is 15 amino acids long. The CDR3 DNA reads as TGCGCCAGCAGCAGAACCCAGGGAATTACCGGGGAGCTGTTTTTT. This gives the protein CASSRTQGITGELFF.

CDR3 sequence: CASSPVVTNEKLFF. The CDR3 region has the DNA TGCGCCAGCAGCCCGGTGGTGACTAATGAAAAACTGTTTTTT. This rearrangement joins TRBV5-1 to TRBJ1-4, with D uncertain. The V gene's germline CDR1 is SGHRS and CDR2 YFSETQ. The CDR3 spans 14 residues. Deletions cut 4 bases from V and 2 bases from J, with 9 bases between. The entire variable domain, with the rest obtained from reference TRBV5-1 and TRBJ1-4, is as follows: KAGVTQTPRYLIKTRGQQVTLSCSPISGHRSVSWYQQTPGQGLQFLFEYFSETQRNKGNFPGRFSGRQFSNSRSEMNVSTLELGDSALYLCASSPVVTNEKLFFGSGTQLSVL.

The gene calls are TRBV28 and TRBJ2-1; perhaps TRBD2 as D (6 bases). Per the germline V gene, CDR1 is MDHEN and CDR2 is SYDVKM. V lost 2 bases to trimming and J lost 7 bases, with 9 bases between them. The length of the CDR3 is 13 residues. The CDR3 DNA sequence: TGTGCCAGCAGTTTAATAGGGAGGAATGAGCAGTTCTTC. Translation gives CASSLIGRNEQFF.

The rearrangement joins TRBV19 to TRBJ1-1; 7 nucleotides line up with TRBD1. CDR3 length: 12 amino acids. Germline trimming cut 10 bases from V and 3 bases from J; bases unmatched to any gene: 5. Germline V gene data show CDR1 as LNHDA and CDR2 as SQIVND (reference sequence). CDR3 sequence (DNA): TGTGCCACCGAAGACAGGGACACTGAAGCTTTCTTT. This encodes CATEDRDTEAFF.

The rearrangement links TRBV30 to TRBJ1-5; D might be TRBD1 (5 bases). V lost 2 bases, J lost 5 bases, and 16 bases lay in between. The V gene's germline CDR1 is GTSNPN and CDR2 SVGIG (reference sequence). There are 15 residues in the CDR3. CDR3: CAWSLERGGYQPQHF. The CDR3, as DNA: TGTGCCTGGAGTCTCGAAAGGGGAGGCTATCAGCCCCAGCATTTT.

The genes are TRBV19 and TRBJ2-7, with 10 bases that match TRBD2. V was pared by 5 bases and J by 0 bases, with 10 bases of the junction left unmatched. The length of the CDR3 is 17 residues. Germline CDR1 LNHDA, CDR2 SQIVND (reference sequence). The CDR3 DNA follows: TGTGCCAGTAGTCACTACCTAGCGGGGGCTGGCTCCTACGAGCAGTACTTC. Translated, it gives CASSHYLAGAGSYEQYF. The full variable domain, completed using reference TRBV19 and TRBJ2-7, is DGGITQSPKYLFRKEGQNVTLSCEQNLNHDAMYWYRQDPGQGLRLIYYSQIVNDFQKGDIAEGYSVSREKKESFPLTVTSAQKNPTAFYLCASSHYLAGAGSYEQYFGPGTRLTVT.